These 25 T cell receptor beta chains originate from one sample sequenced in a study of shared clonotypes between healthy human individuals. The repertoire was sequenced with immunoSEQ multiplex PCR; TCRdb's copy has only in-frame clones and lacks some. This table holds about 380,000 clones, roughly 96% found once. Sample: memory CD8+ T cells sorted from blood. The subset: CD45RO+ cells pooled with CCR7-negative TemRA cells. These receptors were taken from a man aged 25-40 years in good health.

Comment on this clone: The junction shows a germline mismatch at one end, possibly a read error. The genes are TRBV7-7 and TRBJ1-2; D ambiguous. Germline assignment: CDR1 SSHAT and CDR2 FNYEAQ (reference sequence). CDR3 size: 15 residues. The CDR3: CASSLNSESHYGYTF. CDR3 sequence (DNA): TGTGCTAGCAGCTTAAACTCGGAGAGCCACTATGGCTACACCTTC.

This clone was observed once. CDR3 DNA sequence: TGTGCCAGCAGTTCATTCCACCGGGACAGCAGCAACTATGGCTACACCTTC. Translation: CASSSFHRDSSNYGYTF. The V call is TRBV28, the J call TRBJ1-2; 7 bases are a match to TRBD1. Germline CDR1 and CDR2: MDHEN and SYDVKM. Trimming cost V 4 bases and J 2 bases; bases outside gene matches: 13. This CDR3 region has 17 residues.

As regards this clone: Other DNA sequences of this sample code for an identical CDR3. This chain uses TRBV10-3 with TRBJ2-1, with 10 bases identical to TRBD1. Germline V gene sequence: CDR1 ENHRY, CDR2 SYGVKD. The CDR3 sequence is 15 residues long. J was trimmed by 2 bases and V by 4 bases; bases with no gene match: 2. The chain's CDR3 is CAISAGQGAYNEQFF. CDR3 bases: TGTGCCATCAGTGCAGGACAGGGGGCCTACAATGAGCAGTTCTTC.

In DNA, the CDR3 is TGCGCCAGCAGCTTCCTCGGACTGCTCTCTGGGGCCAACGTCCTGACTTTC. Protein sequence: CASSFLGLLSGANVLTF. J is TRBJ2-6 and V is TRBV5-1, with D maybe TRBD2 (5 bases). The CDR3 spans 17 residues. Germline V CDR1 and CDR2: SGHRS, YFSETQ. V was trimmed by 2 bases and J by 0 bases, leaving 12 bases between them.

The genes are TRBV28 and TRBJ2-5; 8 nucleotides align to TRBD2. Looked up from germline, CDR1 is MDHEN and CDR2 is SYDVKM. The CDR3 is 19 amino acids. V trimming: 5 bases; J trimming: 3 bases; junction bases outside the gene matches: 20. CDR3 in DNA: TGTGCCAGCAGTCGTCCGACCTCGAGCGGGAGAAGGGTTGAAGAGACCCAGTACTTC. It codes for CASSRPTSSGRRVEETQYF.

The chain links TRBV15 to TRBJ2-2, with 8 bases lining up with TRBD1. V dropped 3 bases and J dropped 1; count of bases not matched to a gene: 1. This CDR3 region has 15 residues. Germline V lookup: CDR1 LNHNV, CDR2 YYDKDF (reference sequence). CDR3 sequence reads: CATSSDRGNTGELFF. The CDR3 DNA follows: TGTGCCACCAGCAGTGACAGGGGGAACACCGGGGAGCTGTTTTTT.

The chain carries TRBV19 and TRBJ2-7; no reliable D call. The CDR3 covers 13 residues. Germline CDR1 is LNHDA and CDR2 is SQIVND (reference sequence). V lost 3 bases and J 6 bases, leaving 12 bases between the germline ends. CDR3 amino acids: CASSIVFLGEQYF. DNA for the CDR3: TGTGCCAGTAGTATCGTCTTCCTGGGCGAGCAGTACTTC.

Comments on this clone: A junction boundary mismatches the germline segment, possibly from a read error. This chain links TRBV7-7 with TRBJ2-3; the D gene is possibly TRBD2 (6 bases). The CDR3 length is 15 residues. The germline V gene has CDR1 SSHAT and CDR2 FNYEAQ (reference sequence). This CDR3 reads CASSLGYGRGDTQYF. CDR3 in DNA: TGTGCTAGCAGCTTAGGATACGGGAGAGGAGATACGCAGTATTTT.

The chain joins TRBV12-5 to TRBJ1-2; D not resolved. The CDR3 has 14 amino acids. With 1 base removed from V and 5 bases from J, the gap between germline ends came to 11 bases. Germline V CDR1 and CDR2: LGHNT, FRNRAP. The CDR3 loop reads CASGLEGPAYGYTF. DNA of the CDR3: TGTGCTAGTGGTTTGGAAGGGCCCGCTTATGGCTACACCTTC.

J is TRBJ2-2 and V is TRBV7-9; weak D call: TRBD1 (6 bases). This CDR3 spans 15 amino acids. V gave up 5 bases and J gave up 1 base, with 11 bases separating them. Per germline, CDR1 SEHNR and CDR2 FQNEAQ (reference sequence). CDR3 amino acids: CASSPPTGNTGELFF. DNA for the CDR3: TGTGCCAGCAGCCCACCGACAGGGAACACCGGGGAGCTGTTTTTT.

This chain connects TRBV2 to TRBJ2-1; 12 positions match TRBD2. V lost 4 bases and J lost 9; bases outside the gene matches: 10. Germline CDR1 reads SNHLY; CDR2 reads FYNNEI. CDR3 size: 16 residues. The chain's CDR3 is CASSVPSGRASSEQFF. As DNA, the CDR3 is TGTGCCAGCAGTGTACCTAGCGGGAGGGCCTCAAGTGAGCAGTTCTTC.

CDR3 nucleotides: TGTGCCAGCAGTTTGGGCCTCACAGGGCAGTTCTTC. This encodes CASSLGLTGQFF. The J gene is TRBJ2-1, the V gene TRBV28; perhaps TRBD1 as D (5 bases). CDR3 length: 12 amino acids. CDR1 and CDR2 (germline): MDHEN, SYDVKM. V dropped 3 bases and J dropped 12 bases, with 12 bases sitting between them.

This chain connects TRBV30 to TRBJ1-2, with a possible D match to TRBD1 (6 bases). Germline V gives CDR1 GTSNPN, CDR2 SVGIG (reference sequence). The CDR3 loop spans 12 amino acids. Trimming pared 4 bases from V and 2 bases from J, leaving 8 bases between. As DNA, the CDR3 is TGTGCCTGGACGCAGGGGAACTATGGCTACACCTTC. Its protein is CAWTQGNYGYTF. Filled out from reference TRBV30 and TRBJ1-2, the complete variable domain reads SQTIHQWPATLVQPVGSPLSLECTVEGTSNPNLYWYRQAAGRGLQLLFYSVGIGQISSEVPQNLSASRPQDRQFILSSKKLLLSDSGFYLCAWTQGNYGYTFGSGTRLTVV.

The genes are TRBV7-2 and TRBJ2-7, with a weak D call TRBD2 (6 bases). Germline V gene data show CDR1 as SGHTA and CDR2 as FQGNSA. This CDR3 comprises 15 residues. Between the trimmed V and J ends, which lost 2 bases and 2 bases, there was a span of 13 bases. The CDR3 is CASSLIEAGPYEQYF. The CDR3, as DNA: TGTGCCAGCAGCTTAATCGAAGCGGGTCCCTACGAGCAGTACTTC.

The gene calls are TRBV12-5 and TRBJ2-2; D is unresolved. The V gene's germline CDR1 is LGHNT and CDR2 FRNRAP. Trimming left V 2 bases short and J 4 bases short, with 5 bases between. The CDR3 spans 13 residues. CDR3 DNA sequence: TGTGCTAGTGGTTTGACTACCACCGGGGAGCTGTTTTTT. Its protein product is CASGLTTTGELFF.

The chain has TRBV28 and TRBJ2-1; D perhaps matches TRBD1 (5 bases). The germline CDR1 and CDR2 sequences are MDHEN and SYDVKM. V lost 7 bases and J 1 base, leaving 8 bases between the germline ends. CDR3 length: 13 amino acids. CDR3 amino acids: CASKTDSYNEQFF. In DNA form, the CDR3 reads TGTGCCAGCAAGACAGATTCCTACAATGAGCAGTTCTTC.

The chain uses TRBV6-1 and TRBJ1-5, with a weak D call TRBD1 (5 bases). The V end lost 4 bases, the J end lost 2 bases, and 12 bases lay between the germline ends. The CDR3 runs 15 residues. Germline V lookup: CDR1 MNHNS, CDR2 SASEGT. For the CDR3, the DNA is TGTGCCAGCAGTGTTTCAGGGTCGGGCAATCAGCCCCAGCATTTT. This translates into CASSVSGSGNQPQHF.

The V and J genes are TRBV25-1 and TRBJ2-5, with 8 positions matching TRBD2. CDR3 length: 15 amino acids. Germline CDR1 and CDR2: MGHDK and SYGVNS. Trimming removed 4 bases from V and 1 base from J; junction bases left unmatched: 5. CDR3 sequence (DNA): TGTGCCAGCAGTGCCCCGGCGGGGGGCCAAGAGACCCAGTACTTC. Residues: CASSAPAGGQETQYF.

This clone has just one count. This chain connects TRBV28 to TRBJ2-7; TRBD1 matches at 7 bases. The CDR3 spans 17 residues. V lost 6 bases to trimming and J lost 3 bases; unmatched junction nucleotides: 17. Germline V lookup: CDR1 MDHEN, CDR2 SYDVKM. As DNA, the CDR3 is TGTGCCAGCAGCACCCGCAATCCGGGACAGATTTACTACGAGCAGTACTTC. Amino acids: CASSTRNPGQIYYEQYF.

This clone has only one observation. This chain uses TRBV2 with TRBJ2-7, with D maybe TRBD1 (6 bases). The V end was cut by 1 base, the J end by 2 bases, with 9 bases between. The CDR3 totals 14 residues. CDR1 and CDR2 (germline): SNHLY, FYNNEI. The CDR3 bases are TGTGCCAGCAGTGAAGAACAGGGAGCCTACGAGCAGTACTTC. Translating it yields CASSEEQGAYEQYF.

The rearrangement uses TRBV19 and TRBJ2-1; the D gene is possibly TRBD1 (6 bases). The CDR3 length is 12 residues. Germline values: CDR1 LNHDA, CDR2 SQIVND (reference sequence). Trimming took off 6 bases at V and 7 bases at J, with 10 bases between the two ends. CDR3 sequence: CASSPDRNEQFF. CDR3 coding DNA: TGTGCCAGTAGCCCTGACAGGAATGAGCAGTTCTTC.

The CDR3 loop reads CASSDSMGMGPGNTIYF. CDR3 DNA sequence: TGTGCCAGCAGTGATTCAATGGGGATGGGGCCTGGAAACACCATATATTTT. V is TRBV6-1 and J is TRBJ1-3; D possibly corresponds to TRBD1 (5 bases). Trimming removed 3 bases from V and 2 bases from J, with 17 bases in between. CDR3 length equals 17 residues. Germline V gene lookup returns CDR1 MNHNS and CDR2 SASEGT.

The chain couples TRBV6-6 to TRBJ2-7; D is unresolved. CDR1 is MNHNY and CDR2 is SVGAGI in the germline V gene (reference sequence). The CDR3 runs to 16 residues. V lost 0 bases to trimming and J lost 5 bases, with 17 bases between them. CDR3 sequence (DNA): TGTGCCAGCAGTTACTCGTCGCCGGGCTTGATCAACGAGCAGTACTTC. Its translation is CASSYSSPGLINEQYF.

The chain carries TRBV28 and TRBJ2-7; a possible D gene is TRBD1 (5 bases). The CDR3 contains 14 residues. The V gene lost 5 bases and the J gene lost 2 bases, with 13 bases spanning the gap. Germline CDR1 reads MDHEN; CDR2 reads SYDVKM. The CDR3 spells CASSPAGMAYEQYF. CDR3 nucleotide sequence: TGTGCCAGCAGTCCCGCAGGGATGGCCTACGAGCAGTACTTC.

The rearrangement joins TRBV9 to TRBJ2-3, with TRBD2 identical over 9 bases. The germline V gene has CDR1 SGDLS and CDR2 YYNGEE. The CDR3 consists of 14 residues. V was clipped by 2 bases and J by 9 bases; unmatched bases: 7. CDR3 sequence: CASSVGAGGGTQYF. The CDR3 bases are TGTGCCAGCAGCGTTGGGGCGGGAGGGGGGACGCAGTATTTT.